These 31 T cell receptor beta chains were all obtained from the same sample, sequenced in a study of T-cell reconstitution after alpha-beta-depleted transplantation in children. Using unique molecular identifiers, the investigators prepared the TCRbeta library. TCRdb independently ran MiXCR on the PCR reads; one entry per CDR3 protein. The table lists around 580,000 distinct CDR3 sequences, about 23% of them singletons, with 11% to 15% in the top ten. Material: PBMCs, mostly from graft donor cells, obtained 360 days after TCRalphabeta/CD19-depleted stem cell transplant. All receptors derive from a boy in the first two years of life who had a stem cell transplant for acute myeloid leukemia, so the T cells may come from the graft donor.

On this clonotype: A much larger clone differs by one base, so this may be a read error. CDR3 bases: TGCGCCAGCAGCTTGGTGGGGGGCACCAAAAACATTCAGTACTTC. Residues: CASSLVGGTKNIQYF. The genes are TRBV5-1 and TRBJ2-4; D may be TRBD1 or TRBD2 (6 bases each). Trimming removed 0 bases from V and 2 bases from J, with 9 bases in between. The CDR3 extends over 15 amino acids. In germline, CDR1 is SGHRS, CDR2 YFSETQ.

This clonotype occurred many times. The CDR3 DNA sequence: TGTGCCAGCAGTGCACCGGGGGCGGCCAACTATGGCTACACCTTC. Translation: CASSAPGAANYGYTF. This rearrangement joins TRBV6-1 to TRBJ1-2, with a possible D match to TRBD1 (6 bases). Per the germline V gene, CDR1 is MNHNS and CDR2 is SASEGT. V shed 4 bases and J shed 2 bases, with 14 bases lying between them. The CDR3 extends over 15 amino acids.

The count of this clonotype is one. V is TRBV7-9 and J is TRBJ2-5; D is ambiguous. The V gene's germline CDR1 is SEHNR and CDR2 FQNEAQ (reference sequence). The CDR3 contains 13 residues. Trimming removed 5 bases from V and 7 bases from J, with 14 bases in between. In DNA, the CDR3 is TGTGCCAGCAGCGAGGAAAGGCTTTGGACCCAGTACTTC. Encoded protein: CASSEERLWTQYF. Using reference TRBV7-9 and TRBJ2-5 for the parts outside the CDR3, the full variable domain is DTGVSQNPRHKITKRGQNVTFRCDPISEHNRLYWYRQTLGQGPEFLTYFQNEAQLEKSRLLSDRFSAERPKGSFSTLEIQRTEQGDSAMYLCASSEERLWTQYFGPGTRLLVL.

This clonotype showed up just a few times. V gene TRBV4-3 combines with J gene TRBJ2-7, with D possibly matching TRBD2 (6 bases). This CDR3 has 15 amino acids. Germline CDR1 LGHNA, CDR2 YSLEER. V gave up 1 base and J gave up 2 bases, with 12 bases separating them. CDR3 loop: CASSQGPGRTYEQYF. The CDR3 nucleotides are TGCGCCAGCAGCCAAGGCCCAGGGAGGACCTACGAGCAGTACTTC.

This clonotype showed up many times. The V gene is TRBV11-2, the J gene TRBJ1-1; D not resolved. V was cut by 3 bases and J by 8 bases, with 13 bases left in between. CDR1 is SGHAT and CDR2 is FQNNGV in the germline V gene. The CDR3 loop spans 13 amino acids. The CDR3 nucleotides read TGTGCCAGCAGCTTGTCCCACCGGGGAGAAGCTTTCTTT. Translating gives CASSLSHRGEAFF. Drawing the rest from reference TRBV11-2 and TRBJ1-1, the complete variable domain is EAGVAQSPRYKIIEKRQSVAFWCNPISGHATLYWYQQILGQGPKLLIQFQNNGVVDDSQLPKDRFSAERLKGVDSTLKIQPAKLEDSAVYLCASSLSHRGEAFFGQGTRLTVV.

This clonotype appeared a few times. The gene calls are TRBV6-5 and TRBJ1-5; D not resolved. This CDR3 comprises 14 residues. With 0 bases removed from V and 6 bases from J, the gap between germline ends came to 9 bases. The germline V gene encodes CDR1 MNHEY and CDR2 SVGAGI. CDR3: CASSYSRVGQPQHF. In DNA form, the CDR3 reads TGTGCCAGCAGTTACTCCAGAGTCGGTCAGCCCCAGCATTTT.

V gene TRBV24-1 combines with J gene TRBJ2-5; D tentatively reads TRBD1 or TRBD2 (6 bases each). V lost 4 bases, J lost 5 bases, and 19 bases lay in between. This CDR3 comprises 16 residues. Germline V gene lookup returns CDR1 KGHDR and CDR2 SFDVKD. CDR3 DNA: TGTGCCACCAGTGACGGCCTCCCGACAGGAGGGGAGACCCAGTACTTC. Its translation is CATSDGLPTGGETQYF.

A few counts support this clonotype. This chain connects TRBV20-1 to TRBJ2-5; 8 bases match TRBD2. The germline CDR1 and CDR2 sequences are DFQATT and SNEGSKA (reference sequence). There are 14 residues in the CDR3. After removal of 1 base from V and 2 bases from J, the junction contained 3 bases not matched to a gene. In DNA form, the CDR3 reads TGCAGTGCTAGAGTGCGGGGGGCACAAGAGACCCAGTACTTC. Its translation: CSARVRGAQETQYF.

This clonotype has only a few counts. The V call is TRBV20-1, the J call TRBJ2-3; 8 bases align to TRBD2. With 3 bases clipped from V and 3 bases from J, the junction kept 2 bases outside the gene matches. CDR3 length: 13 amino acids. Germline values: CDR1 DFQATT, CDR2 SNEGSKA (reference sequence). The CDR3 region is CSASGGATDTQYF. In nucleotides, the CDR3 is TGCAGTGCTAGCGGGGGGGCTACAGATACGCAGTATTTT.

The table lists this clonotype with a few counts. CDR3 sequence reads: CASSGGTGVSTDTQYF. In DNA, the CDR3 is TGTGCCAGCAGCGGAGGGACAGGGGTTAGCACAGATACGCAGTATTTT. The chain employs TRBV9 and TRBJ2-3, with 10 bases identical to TRBD1. Trimming took 3 bases from V and 0 from J; bases not matched to a gene: 4. In germline, CDR1 is SGDLS, CDR2 YYNGEE. This CDR3 has 16 amino acids.

V is TRBV29-1 and J is TRBJ1-1, with TRBD1 identical over 8 bases. Unmatched junction bases numbered 10, after V lost 4 bases and J lost 0 bases. Germline CDR1 is SQVTM and CDR2 is ANQGSEA. The CDR3 has 16 amino acids. Here the CDR3 DNA reads TGCAGCGTTGTGGGCGACAGGGGAAGGGTGAACACTGAAGCTTTCTTT. It codes for CSVVGDRGRVNTEAFF.

Ten or more counts support this clonotype. J is TRBJ2-7 and V is TRBV3-1; D call uncertain. This CDR3 has 12 residues. V was cut by 4 bases and J by 5 bases, with 9 bases left in between. Germline V lookup: CDR1 LGHDT, CDR2 YNNKEL (reference sequence). CDR3 nucleotides: TGTGCCAGCAGCCGGATTAAGGACGAGCAGTACTTC. It yields the protein CASSRIKDEQYF.

This chain joins TRBV2 and TRBJ2-3; 8 nucleotides line up with TRBD1. The J segment lost 3 bases and the V segment lost 7 bases, leaving 9 bases of the junction unmatched. The V gene's germline CDR1 is SNHLY and CDR2 FYNNEI. The CDR3 consists of 15 residues. CDR3 sequence (DNA): TGTGCCAGCACCCCTGTTAGGACAGGGACAGATACGCAGTATTTT. Encoded protein: CASTPVRTGTDTQYF.

This clonotype was counted a few times. The chain joins TRBV27 to TRBJ2-7, with 9 bases identical to TRBD1. J was trimmed by 6 bases and V by 5 bases; bases with no gene match: 5. The germline V gene has CDR1 MNHEY and CDR2 SMNVEV (reference sequence). The CDR3 length is 13 residues. CDR3 amino acids: CASSRTGGGEQYV. The CDR3 DNA reads TGTGCCAGCAGTCGAACAGGGGGCGGCGAGCAGTACGTC.

The gene calls are TRBV3-1 and TRBJ2-3; 9 nucleotides align to TRBD2. With 1 base clipped from V and 4 bases from J, the junction kept 3 bases outside the gene matches. CDR3 size: 15 residues. Germline CDR1 reads LGHDT; CDR2 reads YNNKEL (reference sequence). DNA of the CDR3: TGTGCCAGCAGCCAAGTAATAGCGGGGGCAGATACGCAGTATTTT. This translates into CASSQVIAGADTQYF.

The CDR3, as DNA: TGTGCCAGCAGGCGGTCTTACGAGCAGTACGTC. This gives the protein CASRRSYEQYV. The V and J genes are TRBV21-1 and TRBJ2-7. TRBV21-1 is assigned pseudogene status. This CDR3 has 11 residues.

This clonotype was seen a few times. V is TRBV20-1 and J is TRBJ2-5, with D possibly called TRBD1 or TRBD2 (6 bases each). Germline V lookup: CDR1 DFQATT, CDR2 SNEGSKA (reference sequence). The V and J ends lost 6 bases and 1 base respectively, with 18 bases between them. The CDR3 extends over 15 amino acids. The DNA of the CDR3 is TGCAGTGCCGGAGGGGGTGGGGAGCCCCAAGAGACCCAGTACTTC. This codes for CSAGGGGEPQETQYF.

This clonotype has a count of ten or more. The chain links TRBV4-3 to TRBJ2-7, with D perhaps matching TRBD1 or TRBD2 (5 bases each). Germline loops: CDR1 LGHNA, CDR2 YSLEER. Trimming pared 1 base from V and 0 bases from J, leaving 10 bases between. This CDR3 comprises 15 residues. CDR3 in amino acids: CASSQGRDVSYEQYF. The CDR3 DNA follows: TGCGCCAGCAGCCAAGGCAGGGACGTCTCCTACGAGCAGTACTTC.

The chain has TRBV19 and TRBJ2-3; 9 positions agree with TRBD1. The germline gives CDR1 LNHDA, CDR2 SQIVND (reference sequence). Trimming took 7 bases from V and 4 from J; bases not matched to a gene: 3. This CDR3 is 13 amino acids long. CDR3 protein: CASTGQGPDTQYF. CDR3 in DNA: TGTGCCAGTACGGGACAGGGACCAGATACGCAGTATTTT.

The chain recombines TRBV21-1 with TRBJ2-1; TRBD1 reflects the table's D call only, with no check against the DNA. TRBV21-1 represents a pseudogene. The CDR3 runs to 15 residues. In DNA form, the CDR3 reads TGTGCCAGCATCATAGGGACAGGGGCACACAATGAGCAGTTCTTC. It translates to CASIIGTGAHNEQFF.

This clonotype was seen ten or more times. The gene calls are TRBV29-1 and TRBJ2-3; perhaps D is TRBD1 or TRBD2 (5 bases each). CDR1 is SQVTM and CDR2 is ANQGSEA in the germline V gene. The ends were cut back, 7 bases at V and 0 bases at J, with 8 bases in the middle. This CDR3 has 12 residues. The CDR3 nucleotides read TGCAGCGCTGGGGACAGCACAGATACGCAGTATTTT. It specifies CSAGDSTDTQYF.

This clonotype was counted only a few times. The V call is TRBV5-1, the J call TRBJ1-1; the D is unclear. Germline-derived CDR1 and CDR2 are SGHRS and YFSETQ. There are 16 residues in the CDR3. Deletions cut 0 bases from V and 0 bases from J, with 12 bases between. CDR3 sequence (DNA): TGCGCCAGCAGCTTGGCCCGTGTCACCTTGAACACTGAAGCTTTCTTT. It translates to CASSLARVTLNTEAFF.

This clonotype was recorded a few times. The chain is built from TRBV27 and TRBJ1-2; 8 bases are a match to TRBD1. There are 14 residues in the CDR3. The germline gives CDR1 MNHEY, CDR2 SMNVEV (reference sequence). Germline trimming cut 5 bases from V and 3 bases from J; bases unmatched to any gene: 5. CDR3 nucleotides: TGTGCCAGCAGTCCAGGGGGCGTGGACTATGGCTACACCTTC. Protein product: CASSPGGVDYGYTF.

This clonotype has a count of ten or more. This chain uses TRBV12-3 or TRBV12-4 with TRBJ1-2; perhaps TRBD1 as D (5 bases). Between the trimmed V and J ends, which lost 2 bases and 6 bases, there was a span of 10 bases. This CDR3 comprises 13 residues. CDR3 DNA sequence: TGTGCCAGCAGTTTAAGACAGCCTGATGGCTACACCTTC. Translating it yields CASSLRQPDGYTF.

The chain is built from TRBV7-2 and TRBJ2-3; a weak D match, TRBD2 (5 bases). V was clipped by 8 bases and J by 6 bases, with 18 bases between them. Germline V gene data show CDR1 as SGHTA and CDR2 as FQGNSA. This CDR3 spans 14 amino acids. CDR3 sequence reads: CASGIGLSADTQYF. The CDR3 DNA reads as TGTGCCAGCGGGATTGGGCTTAGCGCGGATACGCAGTATTTT.

This clonotype turned up a few times. This CDR3 is CASSYRDRVGNGYTF. The DNA for the CDR3 is TGTGCCAGCAGTTACCGTGACAGGGTAGGAAATGGCTACACCTTC. The genes are TRBV6-5 and TRBJ1-2, with TRBD1 identical over 7 bases. The ends lost 2 bases at V and 6 bases at J; junction bases unmatched: 9. The CDR3 has 15 amino acids. The germline gives CDR1 MNHEY, CDR2 SVGAGI.

There are a few counts of this clonotype. The chain has TRBV5-6 and TRBJ2-4, with D unresolved. This CDR3 spans 13 amino acids. CDR1 is SGHDT and CDR2 is YYEEEE in the germline V gene. The V end was cut by 4 bases, the J end by 0 bases, with 5 bases between. The chain's CDR3 is CASSLIAKNIQYF. The DNA of the CDR3 is TGTGCCAGCAGCCTCATAGCCAAAAACATTCAGTACTTC.

This clonotype was recorded many times. The gene calls are TRBV6-4 and TRBJ2-1; 11 bases map to TRBD2. Germline CDR1 MRHNA, CDR2 SNTAGT. V shed 6 bases and J 2 bases; nucleotides not matched to a gene: 3. The CDR3 runs 15 residues. The CDR3 reads CASSTSGGPYNEQFF. CDR3 coding DNA: TGTGCCAGCAGCACTAGCGGGGGCCCCTACAATGAGCAGTTCTTC.

This clonotype was counted a few times. The genes are TRBV5-1 and TRBJ2-3; 10 nucleotides match TRBD2. This CDR3 is 16 amino acids long. Germline CDR1 reads SGHRS; CDR2 reads YFSETQ. J gave up 1 base and V 4 bases, and 6 bases lay outside the gene matches. The CDR3 region has the DNA TGCGCCAGCAGCAGCGGGGGGGCCTGGGGCACAGATACGCAGTATTTT. Its protein is CASSSGGAWGTDTQYF.

The V and J genes are TRBV6-4 and TRBJ1-4; TRBD1 might be the D (5 bases). V was shortened by 4 bases and J by 8 bases, with 20 bases between the two germline ends. CDR3 length: 16 amino acids. CDR1 and CDR2 (germline): MRHNA, SNTAGT. This CDR3 is CASSAPGREKAEKLFF. The CDR3, as DNA: TGTGCCAGCAGTGCCCCAGGGAGGGAGAAGGCGGAAAAACTGTTTTTT.

The chain couples TRBV5-1 to TRBJ2-5; 12 positions agree with TRBD2. This CDR3 is built from 17 residues. Germline CDR1 SGHRS, CDR2 YFSETQ. Trimming took 4 bases from V and 4 from J; bases not matched to a gene: 11. The CDR3 region has the DNA TGCGCCAGCAGCCTATTGACTAGCGGGGGTTCGGGAGAGACCCAGTACTTC. It specifies CASSLLTSGGSGETQYF.